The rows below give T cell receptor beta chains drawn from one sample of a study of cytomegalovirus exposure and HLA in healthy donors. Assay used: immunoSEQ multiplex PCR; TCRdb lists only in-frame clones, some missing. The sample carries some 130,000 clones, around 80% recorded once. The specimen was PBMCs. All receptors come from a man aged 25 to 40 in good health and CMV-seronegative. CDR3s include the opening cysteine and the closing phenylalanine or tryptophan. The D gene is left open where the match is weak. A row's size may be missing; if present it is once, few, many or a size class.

CASSHSQGGIISEAFF | TGTGCCAGCAGCCACTCACAGGGGGGCATAATCTCTGAAGCTTTCTTT | . | TRBV21-1 | once | TRBJ1-1
CASSFSLGQIDGYTF | TGCGCCAGCAGCTTTAGCTTAGGACAAATCGATGGCTACACCTTC | . | TRBV5-1 | . | TRBJ1-2
CAWGGGRADEQFF | TGTGCCTGGGGAGGGGGGAGGGCCGATGAGCAGTTCTTC | . | TRBV30 | . | TRBJ2-1
CASNLGGMNTEAFF | TGCGCCAGCAATCTCGGAGGTATGAACACTGAAGCTTTCTTT | . | TRBV5-1 | . | TRBJ1-1
CASSQGSTSSYEQYF | TGTGCCAGCAGCCAAGGTAGCACCAGCTCCTACGAGCAGTACTTC | . | TRBV14 | many | TRBJ2-7
CASTKLAGQETQYF | TGTGCCAGCACCAAACTAGCGGGTCAAGAGACCCAGTACTTC | TRBD2 | TRBV6-6 | few | TRBJ2-5
CASSEAHRVTGELFF | TGTGCCAGCAGTGAAGCCCACAGGGTTACCGGGGAGCTGTTTTTT | . | TRBV6-1 | . | TRBJ2-2
CASRRRVQFF | TGCGCCAGCAGGAGGAGGGTACAGTTCTTC | . | TRBV10-1 | . | TRBJ2-1
CASSLERTSGKETQYF | TGTGCCAGCAGCTTGGAAAGGACTAGCGGGAAAGAGACCCAGTACTTC | TRBD2 | TRBV5-4 | . | TRBJ2-5
CASSSGTGGLREQYF | TGTGCCAGTAGTTCCGGGACGGGGGGCCTACGAGAGCAGTACTTC | . | TRBV19 | . | TRBJ2-7
CASSLTPTEQYF | TGTGCCAGCAGCTTAACACCAACAGAGCAGTACTTC | . | TRBV11-2 | once | TRBJ2-7
CASSSDKDGYTF | TGCGCCAGCAGCTCTGACAAGGATGGCTACACCTTC | . | TRBV5-1 | once | TRBJ1-2
CASSAGLVYEQYF | TGTGCCAGCAGTGCGGGACTAGTCTACGAGCAGTACTTC | TRBD2 | TRBV6-1 | . | TRBJ2-7
CASSGRTLRYGYTF | TGTGCCAGCAGTGGCAGGACACTGCGCTATGGCTACACCTTC | . | TRBV25-1 | . | TRBJ1-2
CASRALNTEAFF | TGTGCCAGCAGAGCCCTGAACACTGAAGCTTTCTTT | . | TRBV2 | . | TRBJ1-1
CASSESRASGRMGEQFF | TGCGCCAGCAGTGAGAGTCGGGCAAGCGGGAGAATGGGTGAGCAGTTCTTC | TRBD2 | TRBV10-2 | few | TRBJ2-1
CASSVRAGAGDEQFF | TGTGCCAGCAGCGTTAGAGCTGGAGCGGGCGATGAGCAGTTCTTC | . | TRBV9 | . | TRBJ2-1
CASSQSGTAGETQYF | TGCGCCAGCAGCCAATCCGGGACTGCGGGGGAGACCCAGTACTTC | . | TRBV4-3 | . | TRBJ2-5
CASSSIGGANYGYTF | TGTGCCAGCAGCTCTATTGGCGGAGCTAACTATGGCTACACCTTC | . | TRBV5-6 | . | TRBJ1-2
CAWSVAGGINEQFF | TGTGCCTGGAGTGTAGCGGGAGGTATAAATGAGCAGTTCTTC | TRBD2 | TRBV30 | . | TRBJ2-1